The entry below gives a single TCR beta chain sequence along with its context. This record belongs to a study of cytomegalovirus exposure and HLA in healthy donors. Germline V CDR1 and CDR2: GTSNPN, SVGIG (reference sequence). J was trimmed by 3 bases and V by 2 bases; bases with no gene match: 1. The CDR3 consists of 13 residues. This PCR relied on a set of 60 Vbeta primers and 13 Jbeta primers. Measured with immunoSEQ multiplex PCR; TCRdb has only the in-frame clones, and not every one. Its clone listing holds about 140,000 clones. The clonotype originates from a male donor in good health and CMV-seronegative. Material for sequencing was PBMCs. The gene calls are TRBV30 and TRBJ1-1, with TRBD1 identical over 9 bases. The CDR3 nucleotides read TGTGCCTGGAGTTGGGACAGGGACACTGAAGCTTTCTTT. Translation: CAWSWDRDTEAFF.